One and the same sample provided the 31 T cell receptor beta chains below, sequenced in a study of cytomegalovirus exposure and HLA in healthy donors. The PCR ran on 60 Vbeta and 13 Jbeta primers. TCRdb keeps only in-frame clones here, not all; method: immunoSEQ multiplex PCR. The sample has approximately 120,000 clones; approximately 78% are singletons. The specimen was PBMCs. Receptor source: a man aged 35 to 55 in good health and CMV-seronegative.

The chain couples TRBV6-1 to TRBJ2-3; 7 nucleotides align to TRBD1. V trimming: 0 bases; J trimming: 14 bases; junction bases outside the gene matches: 8. The CDR3 length is 13 residues. Germline loops: CDR1 MNHNS, CDR2 SASEGT. Here the CDR3 DNA reads TGTGCCAGCAGTGAAGCCCCTAATTACAGGGGGTATTTT. Its translation: CASSEAPNYRGYF.

The chain carries TRBV9 and TRBJ1-4; D gene unclear. V was shortened by 5 bases and J by 7 bases, with 15 bases between the two germline ends. Germline CDR1 and CDR2: SGDLS and YYNGEE. The length of the CDR3 is 14 residues. CDR3 sequence reads: CASSLGGLAEKLFF. In DNA, the CDR3 is TGTGCCAGCAGTCTAGGAGGACTGGCTGAAAAACTGTTTTTT.

This clone came up once. CDR3: CAISDLLTSSQETQYF. CDR3 bases: TGTGCCATCAGTGACCTACTGACTAGTTCCCAAGAGACCCAGTACTTC. The chain carries TRBV10-3 and TRBJ2-5; D possibly corresponds to TRBD2 (6 bases). V was clipped by 3 bases and J by 1 base, with 15 bases between them. The CDR3 is made up of 16 amino acids. Germline values: CDR1 ENHRY, CDR2 SYGVKD.

The CDR3 is CASFSGQGAPEAFF. CDR3 in DNA: TGTGCCAGCTTCTCGGGACAGGGGGCCCCTGAAGCTTTCTTT. The chain links TRBV6-5 to TRBJ1-1; 12 nucleotides agree with TRBD1. The V gene's germline CDR1 is MNHEY and CDR2 SVGAGI. V gave up 8 bases and J gave up 6 bases; unmatched junction bases: 7. This CDR3 contains 14 residues.

The V and J genes are TRBV27 and TRBJ1-4, with 8 bases that match TRBD1. V dropped 5 bases and J dropped 8; count of bases not matched to a gene: 4. This CDR3 is built from 13 residues. Germline V gene sequence: CDR1 MNHEY, CDR2 SMNVEV (reference sequence). The CDR3 protein is CASSPQGVEKLFF. The CDR3 nucleotides read TGTGCCAGCAGTCCACAGGGGGTGGAAAAACTGTTTTTT.

The rearrangement joins TRBV5-4 to TRBJ2-5; 10 nucleotides line up with TRBD1. The closer fit of TRBJ2-7 to the DNA end suggests the J call may be wrong. Germline V CDR1 and CDR2: SGHNT, YYREEE (reference sequence). CDR3 length: 15 residues. The DNA of the CDR3 is TGTGCCAGCAGCTTCTCGACAGGGGGCCCCTACGAGCAGTACTTC. Its protein is CASSFSTGGPYEQYF.

V usage is TRBV6-1 and J usage is TRBJ2-2; possible D gene TRBD1, 5 bases. The CDR3 extends over 14 amino acids. The germline gives CDR1 MNHNS, CDR2 SASEGT. The V gene lost 4 bases and the J gene lost 1 base, with 7 bases spanning the gap. DNA of the CDR3: TGTGCCAGCAGTGGGCAGGGGAACACCGGGGAGCTGTTTTTT. Translating gives CASSGQGNTGELFF.

The chain is built from TRBV7-9 and TRBJ2-1; no firm D call. Germline CDR1 reads SEHNR; CDR2 reads FQNEAQ (reference sequence). V shed 3 bases and J shed 4 bases, with 10 bases lying between them. CDR3 length: 14 residues. In DNA, the CDR3 is TGTGCCAGCAGCTTTTCTACCGGTTACAATGAGCAGTTCTTC. It encodes CASSFSTGYNEQFF.

This clone came up a few times. The J gene is TRBJ1-6, the V gene TRBV27, with 8 positions matching TRBD1. Per the germline V gene, CDR1 is MNHEY and CDR2 is SMNVEV (reference sequence). The junction had 4 bases not matched to a gene; V was cut back by 2 bases and J by 10 bases. The CDR3 loop spans 14 amino acids. CDR3 region: CASSLDRGYSPLHF. Written as DNA, the CDR3 is TGTGCCAGCAGTTTAGACAGGGGTTACTCACCCCTCCACTTT.

This clone was observed once. V and J are TRBV5-1 and TRBJ2-2; 8 bases agree with TRBD1. With V trimmed by 4 bases and J by 6 bases, 14 bases remained unmatched. This CDR3 contains 17 residues. CDR1 is SGHRS, CDR2 YFSETQ, per germline. CDR3 DNA: TGCGCCAGCAGCCGAGCAGGGGGCGAAGGCGTCGCCGGGGAGCTGTTTTTT. Protein sequence: CASSRAGGEGVAGELFF.

V is TRBV6-4 and J is TRBJ1-3; possible D gene TRBD1, 5 bases. The ends were cut back, 3 bases at V and 4 bases at J, with 19 bases in the middle. Germline CDR1 reads MRHNA; CDR2 reads SNTAGT. This CDR3 is 17 amino acids long. The CDR3 DNA reads as TGTGCCAGCAGTGAATCGGAGTCGAACAGGAGCGGAAACACCATATATTTT. Translated, it gives CASSESESNRSGNTIYF.

The chain is built from TRBV7-9 and TRBJ2-7; 8 bases match TRBD1. CDR3 length: 12 residues. Germline lookup yields CDR1 SEHNR and CDR2 FQNEAQ (reference sequence). V lost 6 bases, J lost 6 bases, and 4 bases stayed unmatched. The CDR3 region is CASRLTGAEQYF. The CDR3 coding sequence is TGTGCCAGCAGATTGACAGGGGCCGAGCAGTACTTC.

The V call is TRBV15, the J call TRBJ1-1, with 10 positions matching TRBD1. CDR1 LNHNV and CDR2 YYDKDF come from the germline V gene (reference sequence). This CDR3 region has 14 residues. After removal of 5 bases from V and 5 bases from J, the junction contained 5 bases not matched to a gene. The CDR3 loop reads CATSRGQGWTEAFF. The CDR3 DNA sequence: TGTGCCACCAGCCGGGGACAGGGGTGGACTGAAGCTTTCTTT.

V gene TRBV11-2 combines with J gene TRBJ2-7, with D possibly TRBD1 on 5 matching bases. This CDR3 spans 12 amino acids. Trimming cost V 1 base and J 6 bases, with 7 bases left between them. The germline V gene encodes CDR1 SGHAT and CDR2 FQNNGV. CDR3 in amino acids: CASSLGGSEQYF. The CDR3 nucleotides are TGTGCCAGCAGCTTAGGGGGCTCCGAGCAGTACTTC.

CDR3 DNA sequence: TGTGCCAGCAGCTTAGGGGGCGGGACGTCCGGGGAGCTGTTTTTT. Protein: CASSLGGGTSGELFF. This chain links TRBV7-6 with TRBJ2-2, with D perhaps TRBD2 (6 bases). Germline V gives CDR1 SGHVS, CDR2 FNYEAQ. With 1 base removed from V and 6 bases from J, the gap between germline ends came to 12 bases. CDR3 length: 15 amino acids.

V gene TRBV19 combines with J gene TRBJ1-2; a possible D gene is TRBD1 (5 bases). V gave up 4 bases and J gave up 4 bases, with 10 bases separating them. The CDR3 covers 13 residues. Germline CDR1 LNHDA, CDR2 SQIVND (reference sequence). Here the CDR3 reads CASSTSTAYGYTF. The CDR3 DNA sequence: TGTGCCAGTAGTACCTCGACAGCCTATGGCTACACCTTC.

The rearrangement joins TRBV27 to TRBJ2-5; D may be TRBD1 (6 bases). The J call may be mistaken, given a closer DNA end match to TRBJ2-7. The CDR3 sequence is 12 residues long. Germline CDR1 MNHEY, CDR2 SMNVEV (reference sequence). CDR3 sequence (DNA): TGTGCCACCCAGGGGAACACCTACGAGCAGTACTTC. It encodes CATQGNTYEQYF.

This chain joins TRBV29-1 and TRBJ2-7; 9 positions agree with TRBD2. V lost 1 base to trimming and J lost 2 bases; unmatched junction nucleotides: 0. The CDR3 covers 13 residues. Germline CDR1 reads SQVTM; CDR2 reads ANQGSEA. The CDR3 DNA sequence: TGCAGCGTTGAAGTAGCGGGGGCCTACGAGCAGTACTTC. Amino acid sequence: CSVEVAGAYEQYF.

The chain links TRBV25-1 to TRBJ1-2; TRBD1 aligns across 8 bases. CDR3 length equals 11 residues. Germline V CDR1 and CDR2: MGHDK, SYGVNS. The trim removed 8 bases at V and 8 bases at J, leaving 4 bases unmatched. DNA of the CDR3: TGTGCCAGCCAGGGGGCGCGGGGCTACACCTTC. As protein: CASQGARGYTF.

CDR3 sequence (DNA): TGCGCCAGCAGCCTGAAAGCTCAGGATACTGAAGCTTTCTTT. Residues: CASSLKAQDTEAFF. The chain has TRBV5-1 and TRBJ1-1; no definite D call. V lost 4 bases to trimming and J lost 5 bases, with 15 bases between them. This CDR3 spans 14 amino acids. Germline values: CDR1 SGHRS, CDR2 YFSETQ.

The chain couples TRBV7-2 to TRBJ1-6; possibly TRBD1 for D (5 bases). In germline, CDR1 is SGHTA, CDR2 FQGNSA. The CDR3 sequence is 14 residues long. Trimming left V 6 bases short and J 5 bases short, with 11 bases between. CDR3 residues: CASRFDRNNSPLHF. CDR3 bases: TGTGCCAGCAGATTCGACAGAAATAATTCACCCCTCCACTTT.

The genes are TRBV9 and TRBJ2-7; possibly TRBD2 for D (5 bases). In germline, CDR1 is SGDLS, CDR2 YYNGEE. V was pared by 7 bases and J by 2 bases, with 19 bases between. There are 15 residues in the CDR3. CDR3: CASERASSYTYEQYF. CDR3 in DNA: TGTGCCAGCGAGAGGGCGAGTAGCTACACCTACGAGCAGTACTTC.

This clone was seen more than once but under ten times. The chain is built from TRBV6-5 and TRBJ2-7, with D perhaps TRBD1 (6 bases). V lost 3 bases, J lost 1 base, and 10 bases lay in between. Germline V lookup: CDR1 MNHEY, CDR2 SVGAGI. This CDR3 has 14 residues. Here the CDR3 reads CASSYRDTSYEQYF. The CDR3 bases are TGTGCCAGCAGTTATAGGGACACTTCCTACGAGCAGTACTTC.

This chain joins TRBV7-9 and TRBJ1-2, with D hard to call. Deletions cut 3 bases from V and 4 bases from J, with 9 bases between. Germline CDR1 SEHNR, CDR2 FQNEAQ (reference sequence). The CDR3 is 13 residues long. Here the CDR3 reads CASSFGGIYGYTF. CDR3 nucleotides: TGTGCCAGCAGCTTTGGAGGGATCTATGGCTACACCTTC.

This chain connects TRBV30 to TRBJ1-2, with D possibly matching TRBD1 (5 bases). Germline values: CDR1 GTSNPN, CDR2 SVGIG (reference sequence). Trimming removed 2 bases from V and 1 base from J, with 11 bases in between. There are 14 residues in the CDR3. The CDR3 region is CAWSPGVINYGYTF. DNA of the CDR3: TGTGCCTGGAGTCCGGGGGTCATTAACTATGGCTACACCTTC.

The chain joins TRBV28 to TRBJ1-4, with unresolved D. This CDR3 region has 12 residues. Germline V lookup: CDR1 MDHEN, CDR2 SYDVKM. Trimming took 5 bases from V and 10 from J, leaving 11 bases between them. The CDR3 here is CASSTVGIKLFF. The CDR3, as DNA: TGTGCCAGCAGTACCGTCGGGATAAAACTGTTTTTT.

This clone showed up just a few times. The chain couples TRBV4-1 to TRBJ1-1, with D uncertain. The CDR3 runs to 14 residues. Trimming pared 4 bases from V and 5 bases from J, leaving 14 bases between. CDR1 is MGHRA, CDR2 YSYEKL, per germline. The CDR3 region is CASSPAGYGTEAFF. CDR3 in DNA: TGCGCCAGCAGCCCGGCGGGGTATGGGACTGAAGCTTTCTTT.

The chain joins TRBV7-9 to TRBJ1-2, with 7 bases matching TRBD1. Trimming at V came to 7 bases and at J to 1 base, leaving 3 bases not matched to a gene. Per germline, CDR1 SEHNR and CDR2 FQNEAQ (reference sequence). CDR3 length: 13 amino acids. CDR3 loop: CASNTGDNYGYTF. For the CDR3, the DNA is TGTGCCAGCAATACAGGGGATAACTATGGCTACACCTTC.

The sample holds a few counts of this clone. At the DNA level, this CDR3 is encoded by other sequences in the same sample as well. Here the CDR3 DNA reads TGCGCCAGCAGCCCTACAGGGCCCAATCAGCCCCAGCATTTT. Protein: CASSPTGPNQPQHF. The gene calls are TRBV5-1 and TRBJ1-5; tentatively, D is TRBD1 (6 bases). V lost 4 bases and J lost 3, with 11 bases in between. CDR1 and CDR2 (germline): SGHRS, YFSETQ. CDR3 length: 14 residues.

The V and J genes are TRBV5-4 and TRBJ2-7, with 8 bases aligning to TRBD2. The V gene's germline CDR1 is SGHNT and CDR2 YYREEE (reference sequence). The V gene end was trimmed by 1 base and the J gene end by 2 bases; junction bases not matched to a gene: 5. CDR3 length equals 15 residues. Written as DNA, the CDR3 is TGTGCCAGCAGCTTGCGGGGGGGTCTTACCTACGAGCAGTACTTC. This translates into CASSLRGGLTYEQYF.

This rearrangement joins TRBV28 to TRBJ1-5, with D unclear. V dropped 5 bases and J dropped 5 bases, with 13 bases sitting between them. Germline V gene data show CDR1 as MDHEN and CDR2 as SYDVKM. The CDR3 extends over 14 amino acids. CDR3 in amino acids: CASSPLNSDQPQHF. The CDR3 bases are TGTGCCAGCAGTCCATTAAACAGTGATCAGCCCCAGCATTTT.